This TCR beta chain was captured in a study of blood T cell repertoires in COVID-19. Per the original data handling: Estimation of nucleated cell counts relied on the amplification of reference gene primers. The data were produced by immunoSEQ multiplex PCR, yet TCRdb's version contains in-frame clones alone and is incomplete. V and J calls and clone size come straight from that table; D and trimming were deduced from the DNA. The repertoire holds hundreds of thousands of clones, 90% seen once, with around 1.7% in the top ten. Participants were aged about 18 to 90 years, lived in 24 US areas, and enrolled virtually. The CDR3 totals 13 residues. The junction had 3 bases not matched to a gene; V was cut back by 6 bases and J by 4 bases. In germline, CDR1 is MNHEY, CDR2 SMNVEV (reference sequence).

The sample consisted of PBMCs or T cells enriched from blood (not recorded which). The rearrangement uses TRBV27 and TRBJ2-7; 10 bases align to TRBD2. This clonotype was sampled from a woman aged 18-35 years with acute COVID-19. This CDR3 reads CASRPSGSYEQYF. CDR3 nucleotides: TGTGCCAGCAGGCCTAGCGGGAGTTACGAGCAGTACTTC.